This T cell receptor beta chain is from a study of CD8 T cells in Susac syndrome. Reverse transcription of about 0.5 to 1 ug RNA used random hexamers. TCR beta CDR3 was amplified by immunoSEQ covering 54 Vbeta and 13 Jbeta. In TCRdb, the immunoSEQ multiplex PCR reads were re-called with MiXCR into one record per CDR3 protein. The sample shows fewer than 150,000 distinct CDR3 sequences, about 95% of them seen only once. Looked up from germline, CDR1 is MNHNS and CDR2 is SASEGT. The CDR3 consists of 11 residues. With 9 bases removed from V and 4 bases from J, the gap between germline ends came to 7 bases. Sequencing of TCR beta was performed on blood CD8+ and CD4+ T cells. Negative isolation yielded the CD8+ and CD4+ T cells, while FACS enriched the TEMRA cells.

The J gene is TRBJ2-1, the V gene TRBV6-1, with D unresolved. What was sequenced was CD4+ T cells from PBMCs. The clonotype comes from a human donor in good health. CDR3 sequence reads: CASHKYNEQFF. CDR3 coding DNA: TGTGCCAGTCACAAGTACAATGAGCAGTTCTTC.